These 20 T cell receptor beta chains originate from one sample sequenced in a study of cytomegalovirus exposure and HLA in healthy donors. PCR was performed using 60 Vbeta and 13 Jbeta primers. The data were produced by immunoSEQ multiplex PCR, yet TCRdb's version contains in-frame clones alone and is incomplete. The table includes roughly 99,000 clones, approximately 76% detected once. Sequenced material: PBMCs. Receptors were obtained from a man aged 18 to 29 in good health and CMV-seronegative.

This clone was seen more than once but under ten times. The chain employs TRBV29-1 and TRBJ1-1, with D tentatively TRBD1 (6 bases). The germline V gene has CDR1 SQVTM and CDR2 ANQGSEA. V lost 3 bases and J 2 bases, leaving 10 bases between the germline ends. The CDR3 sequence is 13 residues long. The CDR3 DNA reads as TGCAGCGTTGAGGCGGACAGAAACACTGAAGCTTTCTTT. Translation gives CSVEADRNTEAFF.

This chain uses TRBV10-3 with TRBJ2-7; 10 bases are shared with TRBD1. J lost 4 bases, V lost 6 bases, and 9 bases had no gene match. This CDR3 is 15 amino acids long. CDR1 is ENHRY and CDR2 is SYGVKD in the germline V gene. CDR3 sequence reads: CAIRGTGDGVYEQYF. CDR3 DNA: TGTGCCATCAGGGGGACAGGGGATGGGGTGTACGAGCAGTACTTC.

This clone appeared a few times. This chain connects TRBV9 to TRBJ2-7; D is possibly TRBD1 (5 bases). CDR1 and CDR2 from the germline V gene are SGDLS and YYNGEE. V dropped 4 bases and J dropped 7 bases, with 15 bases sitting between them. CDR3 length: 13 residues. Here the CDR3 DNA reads TGTGCCAGCAGCCCTCGACAGAGAGAAGAGCAGTACTTC. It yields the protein CASSPRQREEQYF.

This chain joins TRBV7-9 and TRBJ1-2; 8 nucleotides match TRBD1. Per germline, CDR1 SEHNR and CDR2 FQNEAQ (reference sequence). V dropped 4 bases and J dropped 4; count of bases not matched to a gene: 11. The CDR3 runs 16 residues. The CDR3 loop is CASSYLPDRDGYGYTF. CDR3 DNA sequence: TGTGCCAGCAGCTACCTTCCGGACAGGGACGGCTATGGCTACACCTTC.

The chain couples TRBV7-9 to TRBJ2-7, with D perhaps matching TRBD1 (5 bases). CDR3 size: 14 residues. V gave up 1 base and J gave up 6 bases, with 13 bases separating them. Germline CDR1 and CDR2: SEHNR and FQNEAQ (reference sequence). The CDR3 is CASSLVGNRFEQYF. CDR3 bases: TGTGCCAGCAGCTTAGTGGGGAACAGGTTCGAGCAGTACTTC.

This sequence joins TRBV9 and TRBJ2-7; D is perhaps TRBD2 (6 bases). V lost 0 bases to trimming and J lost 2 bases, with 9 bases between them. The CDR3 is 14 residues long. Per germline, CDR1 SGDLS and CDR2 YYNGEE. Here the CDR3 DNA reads TGTGCCAGCAGCGTAGGGGAGGTAACCTACGAGCAGTACTTC. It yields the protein CASSVGEVTYEQYF.

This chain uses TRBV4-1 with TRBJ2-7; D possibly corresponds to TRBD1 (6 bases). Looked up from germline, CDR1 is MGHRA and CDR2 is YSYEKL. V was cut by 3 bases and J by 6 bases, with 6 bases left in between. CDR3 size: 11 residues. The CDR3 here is CASSHRGEQYF. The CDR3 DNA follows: TGCGCCAGCAGCCACAGGGGCGAGCAGTACTTC.

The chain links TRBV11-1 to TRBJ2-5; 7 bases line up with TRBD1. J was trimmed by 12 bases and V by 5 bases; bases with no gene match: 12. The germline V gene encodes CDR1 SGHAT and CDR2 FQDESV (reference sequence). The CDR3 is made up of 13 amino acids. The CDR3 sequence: CASSPPDRAPEYF. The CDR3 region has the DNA TGTGCCAGCAGCCCCCCCGACAGGGCCCCGGAGTACTTC. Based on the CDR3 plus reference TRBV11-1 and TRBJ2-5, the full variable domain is EAEVAQSPRYKITEKSQAVAFWCDPISGHATLYWYRQILGQGPELLVQFQDESVVDDSQLPKDRFSAERLKGVDSTLKIQPAELGDSAMYLCASSPPDRAPEYFGPGTRLLVL.

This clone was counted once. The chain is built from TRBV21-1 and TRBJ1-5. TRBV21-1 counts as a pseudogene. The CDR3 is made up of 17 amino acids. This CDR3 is CASSKVGELLSNQPQHF. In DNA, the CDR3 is TGTGCCAGCAGCAAAGTTGGAGAACTCCTTAGCAATCAGCCCCAGCATTTT.

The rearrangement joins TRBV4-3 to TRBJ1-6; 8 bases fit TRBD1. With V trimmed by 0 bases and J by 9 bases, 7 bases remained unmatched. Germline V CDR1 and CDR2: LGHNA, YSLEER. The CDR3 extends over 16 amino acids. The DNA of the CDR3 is TGCGCCAGCAGCCAAGATCTGGGACAGGTGGGTTCACCCCTCCACTTT. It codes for CASSQDLGQVGSPLHF.

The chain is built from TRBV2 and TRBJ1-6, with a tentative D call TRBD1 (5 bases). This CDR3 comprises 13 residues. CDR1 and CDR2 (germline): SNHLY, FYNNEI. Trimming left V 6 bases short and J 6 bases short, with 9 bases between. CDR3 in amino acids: CASRGQPNSPLHF. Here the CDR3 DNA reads TGTGCCAGCAGGGGGCAGCCTAATTCACCCCTCCACTTT.

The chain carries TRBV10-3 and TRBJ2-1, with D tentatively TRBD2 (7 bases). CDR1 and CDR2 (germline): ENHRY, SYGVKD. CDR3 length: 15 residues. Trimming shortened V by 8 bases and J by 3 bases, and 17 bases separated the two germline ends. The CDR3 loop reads CAIARGPGGYNEQFF. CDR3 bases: TGTGCCATCGCCCGGGGGCCGGGGGGCTACAATGAGCAGTTCTTC.

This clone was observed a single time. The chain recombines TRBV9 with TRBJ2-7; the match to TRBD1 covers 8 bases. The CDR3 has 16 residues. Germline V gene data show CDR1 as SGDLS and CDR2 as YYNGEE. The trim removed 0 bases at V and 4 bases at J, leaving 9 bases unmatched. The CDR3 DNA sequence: TGTGCCAGCAGCGTAGGCTCCGGACAGGGTTCTTACGAGCAGTACTTC. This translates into CASSVGSGQGSYEQYF.

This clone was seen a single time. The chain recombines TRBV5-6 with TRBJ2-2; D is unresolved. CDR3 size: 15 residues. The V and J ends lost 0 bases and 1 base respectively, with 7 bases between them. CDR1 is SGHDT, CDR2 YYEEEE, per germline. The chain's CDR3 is CASSLVTMNTGELFF. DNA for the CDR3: TGTGCCAGCAGCTTGGTTACTATGAACACCGGGGAGCTGTTTTTT.

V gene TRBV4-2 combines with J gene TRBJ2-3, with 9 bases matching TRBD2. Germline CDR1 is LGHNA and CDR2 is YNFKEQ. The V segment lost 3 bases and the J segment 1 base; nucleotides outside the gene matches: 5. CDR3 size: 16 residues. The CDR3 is CASSQSIAGGTDTQYF. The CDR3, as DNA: TGTGCCAGCAGCCAGTCCATAGCGGGGGGCACAGATACGCAGTATTTT.

The CDR3 nucleotides are TGTGCCAGCCGAGGGATGTCAAGGATGAACACTGAAGCTTTCTTT. Translation gives CASRGMSRMNTEAFF. The V and J genes are TRBV7-8 and TRBJ1-1; no clear D gene. This CDR3 contains 15 residues. Germline values: CDR1 SGHVS, CDR2 FQNEAQ. The V gene lost 8 bases and the J gene lost 0 bases, with 16 bases spanning the gap.

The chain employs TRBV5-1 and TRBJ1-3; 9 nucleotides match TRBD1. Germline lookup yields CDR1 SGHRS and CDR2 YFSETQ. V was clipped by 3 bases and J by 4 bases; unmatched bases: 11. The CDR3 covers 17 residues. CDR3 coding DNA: TGCGCCAGCAGCTCACTGACAGGGGGAGCGAGGGGAAACACCATATATTTT. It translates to CASSSLTGGARGNTIYF. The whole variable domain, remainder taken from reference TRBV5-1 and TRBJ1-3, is KAGVTQTPRYLIKTRGQQVTLSCSPISGHRSVSWYQQTPGQGLQFLFEYFSETQRNKGNFPGRFSGRQFSNSRSEMNVSTLELGDSALYLCASSSLTGGARGNTIYFGEGSWLTVV.

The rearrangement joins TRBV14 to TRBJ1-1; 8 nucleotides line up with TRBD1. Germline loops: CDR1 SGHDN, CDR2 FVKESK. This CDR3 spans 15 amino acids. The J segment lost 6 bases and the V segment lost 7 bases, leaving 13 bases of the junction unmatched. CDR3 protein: CASNDQDREIAEAFF. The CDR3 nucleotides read TGTGCCAGCAACGATCAGGACAGGGAAATCGCTGAAGCTTTCTTT.

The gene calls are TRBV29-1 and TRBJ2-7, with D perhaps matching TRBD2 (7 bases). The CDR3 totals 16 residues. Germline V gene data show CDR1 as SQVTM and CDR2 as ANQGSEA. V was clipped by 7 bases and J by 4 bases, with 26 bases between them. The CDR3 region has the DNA TGCAGCGCGGCCCAGGACCCGGGCGGGGGCCTTTACGAGCAGTACTTC. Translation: CSAAQDPGGGLYEQYF.

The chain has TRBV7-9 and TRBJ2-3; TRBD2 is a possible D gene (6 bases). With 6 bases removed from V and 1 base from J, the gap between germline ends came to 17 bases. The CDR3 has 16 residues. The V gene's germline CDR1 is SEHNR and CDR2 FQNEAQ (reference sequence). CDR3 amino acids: CASSPRLGGRTDTQYF. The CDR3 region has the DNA TGTGCCAGCAGTCCCCGCCTCGGGGGACGCACAGATACGCAGTATTTT.